The rows below give T cell receptor beta chains drawn from one sample of a study of OX40 agonist ivuxolimab in advanced cancers. Generated by immunoSEQ multiplex PCR, the TCRdb table keeps only in-frame clones and is missing some. The table includes about 100,000 clones, roughly 90% detected once. Sequences were derived from CD4+ or CD8+ T cells sorted from blood, sampled in a trial of the OX40 agonist ivuxolimab. All receptors come from an adult with an advanced solid tumor such as melanoma, head and neck, liver or kidney cancer. CDR3s leave out the opening cysteine and the closing phenylalanine or tryptophan. Expanded clones are given a class, and other clones once, few, many or no size at all.

>TRBV6-5|TRBJ2-7|once
ASSYSPLDGYEQY
>TRBV7-2|.|.
ASSLVGPDEQY
>TRBV19|TRBJ1-5|.
ASRGTGGDQPQH
>TRBV19|TRBJ2-7|.
ASTRSSGQGLNEQY
>TRBV18|TRBJ1-3|.
ASSQGRGSGNTIY
>TRBV30|TRBJ1-1|.
AWSAQALDTEAF
>TRBV15|TRBJ2-7|once
ATSRATSGVYEQY
>TRBV7-2|TRBJ1-2|.
ASSPTDTQSWGGYT
>TRBV4-2|TRBJ1-6|.
ASSQDRGLNSPLH
>TRBV27|TRBJ1-2|.
ASSLGGASNYGYT
>TRBV10-3|TRBJ2-1|few
AIGTFSYEQF
>TRBV12-5|TRBJ2-4|once
ASGSARDRLGKNIQY
>TRBV5-1|TRBJ2-7|.
ASSLAQGYIHEQY
>TRBV12-5|TRBJ1-4|.
ASGLDRQGLKELF
>TRBV19|TRBJ2-7|.
ASKDQKGGPYEQY
>TRBV6-5|TRBJ1-4|.
ASSYHGGGDGEKLF
>TRBV6-5|TRBJ1-2|.
ASSYRTQKGGYT
>TRBV6-1|TRBJ2-5|.
ASSDKGAGGETQY
>TRBV18|TRBJ2-1|.
ASSLNSPLYNEQF
>TRBV7-9|.|once
ASSFGGQSQRAGYEQY
>TRBV29-1|TRBJ2-1|.
SVEDLQWAGAGNEQF
>TRBV28|TRBJ2-6|.
ASSYDSSGANVLT
>TRBV7-2|TRBJ2-7|.
ASNLNPLLVEQY
>TRBV4-3|TRBJ2-7|.
ARYTGTSAYEQY
>TRBV28|TRBJ1-5|.
ASSLFSQPQH
>TRBV15|TRBJ1-2|.
ATSRGGQASSNYGYT
>TRBV6-5|TRBJ2-7|.
ASSYSHGTYEQY
>TRBV6-4|TRBJ2-3|.
ASSDSKTIWADTQY
>TRBV9|TRBJ2-1|.
ASSGLAGSSSYNEQF
>TRBV5-4|TRBJ1-1|.
ASSFAGAKPNTEAF
>TRBV6-6|TRBJ1-5|once
ASSGGQGQPQH
>TRBV28|TRBJ2-3|.
ASRRQGAPDTQY
>TRBV18|TRBJ1-1|.
ASSSDRGTEAF
>TRBV10-3|TRBJ1-5|.
AISDDGQGNQPQH
>TRBV5-1|TRBJ2-4|few
ASSPYGRSGTKNIQY
>TRBV5-1|TRBJ1-5|.
ASSLGGGNQPQH
>TRBV7-2|TRBJ1-4|.
ASSLMSARGNEKLF
>TRBV15|TRBJ2-5|once
ATRGPQGTDWETQY
>TRBV7-3|TRBJ2-7|.
ASSSGTGNHEQY
>TRBV28|TRBJ1-5|.
ASRLYRGRQPQH
>TRBV19|TRBJ1-5|.
ASSEQVRGPQPQH
>TRBV29-1|TRBJ1-2|.
SPFKGIGGYT
>TRBV10-3|TRBJ1-2|.
AISESTGSNYGYT
>TRBV7-7|TRBJ2-1|.
ASSPYFSGLYNEQF
>TRBV5-6|TRBJ1-2|.
ASSLGRPYGYT
>TRBV5-1|TRBJ2-2|.
ASSAQSSSRDTGELF
>TRBV7-9|TRBJ1-1|.
ASSFRVITGLNTEAF
>TRBV7-6|TRBJ1-1|.
ASSPYEGTMNTEAF
>TRBV5-1|TRBJ2-1|.
ASSPGTSGRASYNEQF
>TRBV28|TRBJ1-6|.
ASSLIPGQGLGSPLH
>TRBV18|TRBJ1-2|.
ASSREQGYGYT
>TRBV18|TRBJ1-2|.
ASSPPSRFVYGYT
>TRBV7-3|TRBJ2-1|.
ASSPEGQPYNEQF